Listed here are 11 T cell receptor beta chains from one sample, sequenced in a study of Graves' ophthalmopathy and Graves' hyperthyroidism. The authors amplified TCR beta CDR3 regions, and they did so from RNA transcripts for repertoire sequencing. In the first round, RT-PCR was carried out with HTBI primers, and a multiplex PCR formed the second round. Each CDR3 protein gets one entry after TCRdb re-called the multiplex PCR reads with MiXCR. The sample includes about 370,000 distinct CDR3 sequences, approximately 17% of them seen just once. The sequenced sample consisted of peripheral blood. These receptors were collected from an adult woman with stable Graves' hyperthyroidism.

This clonotype was observed at least ten times. This chain links TRBV27 with TRBJ2-2; possible D gene TRBD2, 6 bases. From germline, CDR1 is MNHEY and CDR2 SMNVEV (reference sequence). V lost 6 bases to trimming and J lost 9 bases, with 14 bases between them. The CDR3 length is 13 residues. Written as DNA, the CDR3 is TGTGCCAGCAGCAACAGGAGGGGATGGGAGCTGTTTTTT. It encodes CASSNRRGWELFF.

This clonotype was observed many times. V usage is TRBV10-3 and J usage is TRBJ2-2; D perhaps matches TRBD2 (6 bases). The CDR3 extends over 16 amino acids. V was shortened by 5 bases and J by 0 bases, with 13 bases between the two germline ends. In germline, CDR1 is ENHRY, CDR2 SYGVKD. The CDR3 reads CAISSSAIANTGELFF. The DNA for the CDR3 is TGTGCCATCAGTTCTAGCGCGATAGCGAACACCGGGGAGCTGTTTTTT.

Details on this clonotype: This may stem from a read error, because a much larger clone lies one nucleotide away. The chain carries TRBV6-1 and TRBJ1-5; 9 bases fit TRBD1. The CDR3 has 15 residues. CDR1 MNHNS and CDR2 SASEGT come from the germline V gene. With 6 bases clipped from V and 11 bases from J, the junction kept 14 bases outside the gene matches. Here the CDR3 reads CASREQGAVGGSQHF. The CDR3 bases are TGTGCCAGCAGAGAACAGGGGGCGGTTGGTGGGTCCCAGCATTTT.

This clonotype has more than one count but fewer than ten. This may come from a read error, since a much larger clone is one base off. The rearrangement joins TRBV27 to TRBJ2-7; 7 nucleotides agree with TRBD1. CDR1 MNHEY and CDR2 SMNVEV come from the germline V gene (reference sequence). There are 14 residues in the CDR3. The CDR3 nucleotides read TGTGCCCGCAGTTTAAGAGGGGGCGTCTACGAGCAGTACTTC. It codes for CARSLRGGVYEQYF.

The count of this clonotype is one. CDR3 coding DNA: TGTGCCAGCATCCATAGCGCCCATCAGTACTTC. Protein sequence: CASIHSAHQYF. This chain links TRBV4-2 with TRBJ2-7; D is perhaps TRBD2 (5 bases). CDR1 LGHNA and CDR2 YNFKEQ come from the germline V gene. The CDR3 consists of 11 residues. V was cut by 7 bases and J by 10 bases, with 14 bases left in between.

This clonotype was recorded at least ten times. The junction shows a germline mismatch at one end, possibly a read error. The gene calls are TRBV29-1 and TRBJ2-7; the match to TRBD2 covers 13 bases. The germline V gene has CDR1 SQVTM and CDR2 ANQGSEA. The CDR3 contains 18 residues. DNA for the CDR3: TGCAGCGTTGCTGGACTAGCGGGAGCCACCTACATGGGGGACGAGCGGTACTTC. Amino acid sequence: CSVAGLAGATYMGDERYF.

This clonotype came up a few times. At one boundary the junction diverges from the germline segment, which might be a read error. The chain links TRBV5-1 to TRBJ1-1; D is possibly TRBD1 (5 bases). The CDR3 is 16 residues long. Per germline, CDR1 SGHRS and CDR2 YFSETQ. The CDR3: CASSPTIQAGATDAFF. The CDR3 DNA follows: TGCGCCAGCAGCCCTACCATACAGGCTGGCGCCACTGATGCTTTCTTT.

The sample holds many counts of this clonotype. The CDR3 DNA sequence: TGTGCCAGCAGTTTATACGACGGTCGTCGGGAGGCTGGCTACACCTTC. Amino acids: CASSLYDGRREAGYTF. The genes are TRBV28 and TRBJ1-2; no definite D call. Germline V lookup: CDR1 MDHEN, CDR2 SYDVKM. V lost 1 base and J 7 bases, leaving 19 bases between the germline ends. This CDR3 is 16 amino acids long.

This clonotype was observed many times. The chain uses TRBV20-1 and TRBJ2-7; tentatively, D is TRBD1 (5 bases). Germline CDR1 and CDR2: DFQATT and SNEGSKA (reference sequence). This CDR3 spans 13 amino acids. V lost 5 bases and J lost 0, with 11 bases in between. The CDR3 DNA follows: TGCAGTGCTCGGACATCGAGCTCCTACGAGCAGTACTTC. As protein: CSARTSSSYEQYF.

The table lists this clonotype with many counts. The rearrangement links TRBV6-2 or TRBV6-3 to TRBJ2-7, with 7 bases that match TRBD1. V trimming: 6 bases; J trimming: 3 bases; junction bases outside the gene matches: 11. CDR3 length: 15 residues. CDR1 and CDR2 (germline): MNHEY, SVGEGT. CDR3 in amino acids: CASSALSQGVYEQYF. CDR3 DNA sequence: TGTGCCAGCAGCGCCCTGTCCCAGGGGGTCTACGAGCAGTACTTC.

The sample holds many counts of this clonotype. The V call is TRBV20-1, the J call TRBJ2-7; D call uncertain. The CDR3 length is 11 residues. Between the trimmed V and J ends, which lost 0 bases and 5 bases, there was a span of 5 bases. The germline V gene has CDR1 DFQATT and CDR2 SNEGSKA (reference sequence). The CDR3 loop reads CSAREGDEQYF. In DNA, the CDR3 is TGCAGTGCTAGAGAAGGCGACGAGCAGTACTTC.